This T cell receptor beta chain stems from a study of cytomegalovirus exposure and HLA in healthy donors. The germline V gene has CDR1 SGHNT and CDR2 YYREEE (reference sequence). V shed 1 base and J shed 5 bases, with 18 bases lying between them. This CDR3 region has 16 residues. The primer mix had 60 Vbeta and 13 Jbeta primers. Produced via immunoSEQ multiplex PCR; TCRdb's table is partial and in-frame only. Seen here are about 70,000 clones, 70% to 90% observed once, and the top ten hold 2%. The clonotype was recovered from a woman younger than 45 in good health and CMV-seronegative. Source material: PBMCs. The chain links TRBV5-4 to TRBJ1-2, with D possibly TRBD1 on 5 matching bases. The CDR3 loop reads CASSLSPRGGDYGYTF. CDR3 sequence (DNA): TGTGCCAGCAGCTTGTCGCCCCGGGGGGGGGATTATGGCTACACCTTC.